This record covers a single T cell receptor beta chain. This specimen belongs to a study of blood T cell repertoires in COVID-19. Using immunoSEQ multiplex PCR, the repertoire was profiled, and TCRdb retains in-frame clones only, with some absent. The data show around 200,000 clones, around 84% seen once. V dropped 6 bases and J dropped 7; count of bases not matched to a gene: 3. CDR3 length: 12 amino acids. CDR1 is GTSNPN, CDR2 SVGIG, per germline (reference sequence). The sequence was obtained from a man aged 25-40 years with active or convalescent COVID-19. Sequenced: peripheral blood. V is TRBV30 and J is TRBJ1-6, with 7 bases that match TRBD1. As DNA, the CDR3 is TGTGCCTGCGGGACAGCAAATTCACCCCTCCACTTT. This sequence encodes CACGTANSPLHF.